This T cell receptor (beta chain) was sequenced during a study of T-cell memory formation after mild COVID-19. General study findings and limits: Clones from the second wave (peaking day 37) had unconfirmed SARS-CoV-2 specificity. Whereas later expanders leaned CD4+, clones contracting day 15 to 85 showed a balanced CD4/CD8 makeup. For contracting clones, CD4+ ones sat mainly in CM and EM, CD8+ in EMRA.

5'RACE with constant-segment primers yielded barcoded, UMI-tagged TCR alpha and TCR beta cDNA libraries. TCRdb reprocessed the 5' RACE reads with MiXCR, giving one entry per CDR3 protein. The repertoire has some 490,000 distinct CDR3 sequences, roughly 18% of them found once; the top ten carry about 12%. This clonotype has more than one count but fewer than ten. Its antigen remains unknown. CDR1 and CDR2 from the germline V gene are LGHDT and YNNKEL (reference sequence). The CDR3 has 18 amino acids. V shed 0 bases and J shed 10 bases, with 25 bases lying between them. The gene calls are TRBV3-1 and TRBJ2-1, with D possibly being TRBD2 (5 bases). This TCR derives from an adult woman who had mild COVID-19 (a few samples of this study predate the infection). Cell type and time point are not known. The sequenced sample was PBMCs or a T cell subset sorted from them (not recorded which). CDR3 nucleotides: TGTGCCAGCAGCCAAGATCGGACTCTAGAACAGTCAAGGTTCGAGCAGTTCTTC. The encoded protein is CASSQDRTLEQSRFEQFF.